Reported below is one T cell receptor (beta chain). This receptor's antigen is unknown. Base qualities are missing; no much larger clone stands one base away. The data belong to a study of long-term antiretroviral therapy in people with HIV (dated by TCRdb to between 2021 and 2023). Regarding the study in general: Collection of the earliest samples took place about a decade ahead of the 2015 WHO recommendation for immediate ART, at a time when ART was typically delayed until CD4 counts fell. About 35% of the 30 participants with HIV were female. From 25 to 30 adults with confirmed HIV infection, the cohort provided 192 cryopreserved PBMC samples, gathered serially across a mean of about six years (range 1-12). A retrospective serial study tested whether ART initiation and durable HIV suppression were associated with changes in peripheral blood TRB repertoire composition and diversity. Test extractions of a monoclonal T-cell line alongside under 35 polyclonal samples showed no cross-contamination during QIAcube processing. The full study reports these points: Since PBMC availability was limited, sequencing covered only the TCR beta chain, with no alpha chain pairing. Samples dated from about 2003 to 2018, and the ART regimens used may be less effective than current ones. No data were available on ART adherence, viral resistance or therapy changes, limiting inferences about post-ART repertoire changes. A significant increase in TRB diversity was found to be associated with ART initiation, although TRB diversity was observed to remain significantly below that of transplant donor controls even after long-term ART. CDR3 length ranges in HIV repertoires were narrower than in controls, and network structure suggested an antigen-experienced repertoire with only a slight naive shift after ART. At every time point, the repertoire was dominated by expanded TRB clones first identified before ART initiation, although this dominance fluctuated and, in many PLHIV, declined after ART. Because pre-ART samples had limited cell numbers, profiling was done on unsorted PBMC rather than on sorted CD4+ and CD8+ T cells.

Participants were included only if at least one PBMC sample before ART initiation and at least two post-ART samples were available. Every participant with HIV received treatment in the United States of America. Before DNA extraction, cryopreserved samples of about 0.95-10 million PBMC were thawed and washed. At the time of the earliest PBMC sample, participants with HIV were aged between roughly 20 and 60 years. PBMC samples were contributed by each participant from 1-4 timepoints before ART initiation and 2-8 timepoints after ART initiation, with a median of 7 samples. For every participant, serial HIV viral load, CD4+ T-cell count, ART history and demographic data were obtained. A Qiagen kit on a QIAcube was used to extract genomic DNA from unsorted PBMC, with samples processed in batches of 12. V is cut by 4 bases and J by 4 bases, and the space between the germline ends is 11 bases. In the germline V gene, CDR1 corresponds to MNHNS and CDR2 to SASEGT. The CDR3 sequence holds 14 residues, the cysteine and phenylalanine included. The read is trimmed to its CDR3 DNA, 42 bases read in frame from base 1.

The immunoSEQ hsTCRB v3.0 assay was used at survey level resolution to sequence the TRB variable region. TRB sequencing targeted a depth of 40,000-50,000 T-cell genomes per sample. TRB libraries were pooled and sequenced on an Illumina MiSeq using a v3 150-cycle kit. Concerning the study's data processing: Repertoire analysis was run in R within a reproducible Nextflow workflow that covered QC, data transformation and analysis. Custom analyses were implemented in LymphoSeq2, an R package for AIRR-Seq data exploration. After excluding a handful of samples that yielded fewer than 5000 total TRB sequences, 150 to 200 HIV repertoires remained for analysis. Among the approximately 180 retained HIV repertoires, 59 were collected before ART initiation and some 130 after ART initiation. Repertoires were downsampled to 5000 TRB nucleotide sequences, and summary statistics were averaged over 100 downsampling iterations. Only TRB sequences with CDR3 regions of at least seven amino acids were retained for analysis. Two measures captured diversity: a Shannon entropy-derived clonality score and the Gini coefficient. In repertoire networks, the top 5000 CDR3 amino acid sequences were linked whenever an edit distance of one separated two sequences. GLIPH2 predicted antigen specificity groups and MHC restriction for TRB CDR3 amino acid sequences. CDR3 amino acid sequences were matched against VDJdb and McPAS-TCR to flag known CMV, EBV, HIV or tissue antigen associations. Pre-ART, post-ART and control groups were compared with Wilcoxon signed-rank tests and Holm-Bonferroni correction. TCRdb obtained this table from immuneACCESS and retained in-frame rearrangements with V and J assigned. These tables miss some clones; where compared with another copy, unresolved V genes account for less than half of the shortfall, and the remainder is unexplained. V and J calls and clone size come straight from that table; D and trimming were deduced from the DNA. Present in this sample are about 35,000 clones, roughly 87% of which were seen just once. Together, the top ten hold 5.5% to 6.5% of the sample.

The sample in question was unsorted PBMCs, obtained 1 year after starting antiretroviral therapy. This receptor was identified in a young man with HIV. The rearranged chain carries TRBV6-1 and TRBJ1-5; TRBD1 could be the D gene, as 6 bases match. The CDR3 region has the sequence CASSGQGTNQPQHF. DNA sequence: TGTGCCAGCAGTGGCCAGGGGACTAATCAGCCCCAGCATTTT.